These 11 T cell receptor beta chains were sequenced from one sample in a study of PD-1 blockade in classical Hodgkin lymphoma. The patients all showed relapse after autologous stem cell transplantation, while their brentuximab vedotin exposure varied. Clones were read by immunoSEQ multiplex PCR, and TCRdb kept only the in-frame ones, dropping some. The sample records under 5,000 clones, 80% being singletons. Sample: peripheral blood mononuclear cells (PBMCs), taken at baseline. Every receptor here comes from a human donor with classical Hodgkin lymphoma.

The rearrangement links TRBV5-5 to TRBJ2-2; a weak D match, TRBD2 (5 bases). CDR1 SGHKS and CDR2 YYEKEE come from the germline V gene (reference sequence). The V end lost 0 bases, the J end lost 5 bases, and 8 bases lay between the germline ends. The CDR3 contains 14 residues. CDR3 region: CASSLVAGTGELFF. In DNA, the CDR3 is TGTGCCAGCAGCTTGGTGGCGGGTACCGGGGAGCTGTTTTTT. Using reference TRBV5-5 and TRBJ2-2 for the parts outside the CDR3, the full variable domain is DAGVTQSPTHLIKTRGQQVTLRCSPISGHKSVSWYQQVLGQGPQFIFQYYEKEERGRGNFPDRFSARQFPNYSSELNVNALLLGDSALYLCASSLVAGTGELFFGEGSRLTVL.

The chain is built from TRBV5-6 and TRBJ1-1; D unclear. This CDR3 contains 17 residues. Germline CDR1 reads SGHDT; CDR2 reads YYEEEE. V was clipped by 2 bases and J by 0 bases, with 17 bases between them. CDR3: CASSLKKGALMNTEAFF. CDR3 nucleotides: TGTGCCAGCAGCTTAAAAAAGGGAGCTTTGATGAACACTGAAGCTTTCTTT.

The rearrangement uses TRBV9 and TRBJ2-3; 13 nucleotides agree with TRBD2. V lost 3 bases, J lost 2 bases, and 6 bases stayed unmatched. The length of the CDR3 is 17 residues. CDR1 is SGDLS and CDR2 is YYNGEE in the germline V gene. The CDR3 region is CASSARTSGGNTDTQYF. As DNA, the CDR3 is TGTGCCAGCAGCGCCAGGACTAGCGGGGGAAACACAGATACGCAGTATTTT.

The chain couples TRBV5-6 to TRBJ2-3; possibly TRBD2 for D (6 bases). This CDR3 has 17 amino acids. The germline V gene has CDR1 SGHDT and CDR2 YYEEEE. V was cut by 2 bases and J by 3 bases, with 19 bases left in between. The CDR3 nucleotides are TGTGCCAGCAGCTTTCTAGGAGGGTTAGATAGTACAGATACGCAGTATTTT. This translates into CASSFLGGLDSTDTQYF. Full variable domain (missing parts from reference TRBV5-6 and TRBJ2-3): DAGVTQSPTHLIKTRGQQVTLRCSPKSGHDTVSWYQQALGQGPQFIFQYYEEEERQRGNFPDRFSGHQFPNYSSELNVNALLLGDSALYLCASSFLGGLDSTDTQYFGPGTRLTVL.

The chain joins TRBV11-2 to TRBJ2-2, with D possibly TRBD2 on 5 matching bases. Trimming stripped 3 bases from V and 6 bases from J, with 14 bases between. Germline loops: CDR1 SGHAT, CDR2 FQNNGV. The CDR3 has 15 residues. CDR3 in DNA: TGTGCCAGCAGCTTCCGGGGTTTAGCCCCCGGGGAGCTGTTTTTT. Protein product: CASSFRGLAPGELFF.

This clone was seen only a few times. The rearrangement joins TRBV5-1 to TRBJ2-3, with 8 bases that match TRBD2. J was trimmed by 4 bases and V by 0 bases; bases with no gene match: 4. The CDR3 extends over 15 amino acids. Per germline, CDR1 SGHRS and CDR2 YFSETQ. The CDR3 DNA follows: TGCGCCAGCAGCTTGGACGGGGGGGAAGCAGATACGCAGTATTTT. Its protein product is CASSLDGGEADTQYF.

V gene TRBV18 combines with J gene TRBJ2-2, with D uncertain. The ends were cut back, 3 bases at V and 1 base at J, with 6 bases in the middle. Germline values: CDR1 KGHSH, CDR2 LQKENI. The CDR3 sequence is 14 residues long. CDR3 DNA sequence: TGTGCCAGCTCACCCCCAGTGAACACCGGGGAGCTGTTTTTT. It yields the protein CASSPPVNTGELFF.

The CDR3 sequence: CASSLDRVDNGQPQHF. CDR3 nucleotide sequence: TGTGCCAGCAGCTTAGATAGGGTTGATAATGGGCAGCCCCAGCATTTT. The chain recombines TRBV7-2 with TRBJ1-5, with D uncertain. This CDR3 is 16 amino acids long. Germline V gene sequence: CDR1 SGHTA, CDR2 FQGNSA. V lost 1 base, J lost 7 bases, and 17 bases lay in between.

The J gene is TRBJ1-1, the V gene TRBV14; D perhaps matches TRBD1 (5 bases). This CDR3 comprises 16 residues. Germline V lookup: CDR1 SGHDN, CDR2 FVKESK. V lost 2 bases to trimming and J lost 1 base, with 14 bases between them. Here the CDR3 DNA reads TGTGCCAGCAGCCAACCCCAGGGTGTTGGGAACACTGAAGCTTTCTTT. Its protein product is CASSQPQGVGNTEAFF.

The gene calls are TRBV6-5 and TRBJ1-1, with D possibly matching TRBD1 (5 bases). From germline, CDR1 is MNHEY and CDR2 SVGAGI. This CDR3 spans 13 amino acids. The V and J ends lost 4 bases and 3 bases respectively, with 9 bases between them. The CDR3 sequence: CASSWGPYTEAFF. The CDR3 coding sequence is TGTGCCAGCAGTTGGGGACCTTACACTGAAGCTTTCTTT.

The chain employs TRBV7-6 and TRBJ2-7; the match to TRBD2 covers 13 bases. With 5 bases clipped from V and 3 bases from J, the junction kept 7 bases outside the gene matches. CDR1 and CDR2 (germline): SGHVS, FNYEAQ. This CDR3 spans 16 amino acids. CDR3 amino acids: CASSPMGLAGNYEQYF. The DNA of the CDR3 is TGTGCCAGCAGCCCGATGGGACTAGCGGGGAACTACGAGCAGTACTTC. Complete variable domain (other parts from reference TRBV7-6 and TRBJ2-7): GAGVSQSPRYKVTKRGQDVALRCDPISGHVSLYWYRQALGQGPEFLTYFNYEAQQDKSGLPNDRFSAERPEGSISTLTIQRTEQRDSAMYRCASSPMGLAGNYEQYFGPGTRLTVT.